What follows is one T cell receptor beta chain and its context. What it binds is not known. The sample originates from a study of CXCR3-negative and CXCR3-positive naive CD8 T cells. Study-level results: Post-cryopreservation CXCR3 expression was partly diminished, and the bulk of assays employed fresh PBMCs. The study found comparably high diversity in both naive subsets and much lower diversity in memory CD8+ cells.

Germline V lookup: CDR1 MNHEY, CDR2 SVGEGT. This CDR3 is built from 15 residues. The TRB libraries of cDNA were built by UMI-labeled 5' RACE. Each CDR3 protein gets one entry in TCRdb, which reprocessed the 5' RACE reads and gives no DNA. In total, the table holds tens of thousands of distinct CDR3 sequences. The sample taken for sequencing was naive CXCR3- CD8+ T cells from blood. Subset: CD45RO-CCR7+CD27+CD95- naive CD8+ T cells lacking CXCR3 (TNR3-). The clonotype comes from a human donor in good health. Some clones in this sample may be carry-over from other donors' samples. The chain combines TRBV6-2 or TRBV6-3 with TRBJ2-7; checking the TCRdb D call of TRBD2 is not possible without DNA. The CDR3 sequence: CASSYDNSGPYEQYF.